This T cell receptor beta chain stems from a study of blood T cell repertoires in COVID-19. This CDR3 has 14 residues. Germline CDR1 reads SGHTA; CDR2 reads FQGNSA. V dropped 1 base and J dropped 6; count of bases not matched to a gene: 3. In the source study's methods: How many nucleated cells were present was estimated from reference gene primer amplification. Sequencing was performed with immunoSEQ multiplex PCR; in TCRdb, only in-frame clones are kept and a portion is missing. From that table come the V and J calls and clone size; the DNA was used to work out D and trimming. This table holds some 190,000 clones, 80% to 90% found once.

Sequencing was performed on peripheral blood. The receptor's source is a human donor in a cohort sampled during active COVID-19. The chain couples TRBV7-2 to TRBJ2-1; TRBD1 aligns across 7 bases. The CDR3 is CASSLGTGSNEQFF. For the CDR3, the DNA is TGTGCCAGCAGCTTAGGGACAGGTTCCAATGAGCAGTTCTTC.